The 6 T cell receptor beta chains in this list originate from one sample, sequenced in a study of CD4 T cells in relation to SARS-CoV-2 and coronaviruses. Generated by immunoSEQ multiplex PCR, the TCRdb table keeps only in-frame clones and is missing some. The top ten clones hold under 15% of a sample with about 21,000 clones, 74% of them seen once. These receptors have no known antigen. The unexposed donors gave CD4+ T cells in about 2010-2019, prior to COVID-19. After about 10 days of culture, CD4+ T cells were isolated. Sequencing was carried out using CD4+ T cells from PBMCs, cultured in vitro. The receptors stem from a human donor in good health.

The gene calls are TRBV6-5 and TRBJ1-5; a possible D gene is TRBD1 (5 bases). Looked up from germline, CDR1 is MNHEY and CDR2 is SVGAGI. CDR3 size: 14 residues. The V end was cut by 2 bases, the J end by 3 bases, with 8 bases between. The DNA of the CDR3 is TGTGCCAGCAGTTACGGAGGGACCAATCAGCCCCAGCATTTT. The encoded protein is CASSYGGTNQPQHF.

The chain combines TRBV5-1 with TRBJ2-1; D is uncertain. The CDR3 is 14 residues long. V lost 0 bases to trimming and J lost 1 base, with 5 bases between them. Germline V gives CDR1 SGHRS, CDR2 YFSETQ. This CDR3 is CASSLDPSYNEQFF. The CDR3 DNA sequence: TGCGCCAGCAGCTTGGACCCGTCCTACAATGAGCAGTTCTTC.

The rearrangement uses TRBV18 and TRBJ2-3; TRBD2 aligns across 7 bases. Germline V CDR1 and CDR2: KGHSH, LQKENI. This CDR3 contains 14 residues. V lost 1 base and J lost 5; bases outside the gene matches: 3. The CDR3 region has the DNA TGTGCCAGCTCACCACTGAGGGAGGGAGATACGCAGTATTTT. It translates to CASSPLREGDTQYF.

This rearrangement joins TRBV30 to TRBJ1-5; TRBD1 might be the D (5 bases). This CDR3 comprises 15 residues. Looked up from germline, CDR1 is GTSNPN and CDR2 is SVGIG (reference sequence). Trimming took 2 bases from V and 0 from J, leaving 11 bases between them. The CDR3 nucleotides read TGTGCCTGGAGTTCCACTGGGACTAGCAATCAGCCCCAGCATTTT. It encodes CAWSSTGTSNQPQHF.

This clone has more than one count but fewer than ten. The chain joins TRBV11-1 to TRBJ1-3, with D unclear. V lost 3 bases and J lost 0, with 9 bases in between. This CDR3 has 15 amino acids. Germline CDR1 SGHAT, CDR2 FQDESV (reference sequence). Here the CDR3 reads CASSLPLDSGNTIYF. The CDR3 bases are TGTGCCAGCAGCTTGCCGCTTGACTCTGGAAACACCATATATTTT.

This clone was observed a handful of times. The chain links TRBV5-1 to TRBJ2-1; D perhaps matches TRBD2 (6 bases). CDR3 length equals 14 residues. Trimming removed 6 bases from V and 0 bases from J, with 10 bases in between. CDR1 is SGHRS, CDR2 YFSETQ, per germline. CDR3 DNA sequence: TGCGCCAGCAACGACGGGGGCTCCTACAATGAGCAGTTCTTC. This sequence encodes CASNDGGSYNEQFF.